This T cell receptor beta chain originates from a study of T cell changes during pregnancy in multiple sclerosis. The CDR3 is 11 amino acids. V lost 6 bases to trimming and J lost 7 bases, with 10 bases between them. The germline V gene has CDR1 SNHLY and CDR2 FYNNEI. Sequenced by immunoSEQ multiplex PCR; TCRdb stores in-frame clones only, minus some. The sample has some 67,000 clones, around 92% seen once. The chain joins TRBV2 to TRBJ2-7; a weak D match, TRBD2 (5 bases). The starting material was peripheral blood, obtained in the first trimester of pregnancy. This TCR was recovered from a female donor with multiple sclerosis, enrolled in a pregnancy study. The CDR3 DNA sequence: TGTGCCAGCAGAGAGTCGGGGGAGCAGTACTTC. As protein: CASRESGEQYF.